Below, 8 T cell receptor beta chains from the same sample are listed, as sequenced in a study of T-cell reconstitution after alpha-beta-depleted transplantation in children. Using unique molecular identifiers, the investigators prepared the TCRbeta library. MiXCR was run by TCRdb on the PCR reads, yielding one entry per CDR3 protein. Of approximately 83,000 distinct CDR3 sequences listed, 8% to 9% are singletons. The sequenced sample was PBMCs from the stem cell graft donor, obtained from the stem cell graft. These receptors all stem from a human donor who donated a stem cell graft to a child with congenital amegakaryocytic thrombocytopenia.

This clonotype showed up many times. The V call is TRBV7-2, the J call TRBJ1-4; unclear D gene. The CDR3 sequence is 12 residues long. Trimming removed 1 base at V and 7 bases at J, with 4 bases between. The germline V gene has CDR1 SGHTA and CDR2 FQGNSA. The CDR3 region is CASSLDAEKLFF. CDR3 nucleotide sequence: TGTGCCAGCAGCTTAGACGCTGAAAAACTGTTTTTT.

The chain joins TRBV7-2 to TRBJ2-7; tentatively, D is TRBD2 (6 bases). The germline V gene encodes CDR1 SGHTA and CDR2 FQGNSA. There are 16 residues in the CDR3. The V and J ends lost 1 base and 5 bases respectively, with 18 bases between them. DNA for the CDR3: TGTGCCAGCAGCTTAGGGCGGTTAGCGGCCTTAGACGAGCAGTACTTC. Its translation is CASSLGRLAALDEQYF.

This clonotype was seen ten or more times. DNA for the CDR3: TGTGCCAGCAGACCGCCATTAGGATCCCAGTACTTC. Encoded protein: CASRPPLGSQYF. The rearrangement joins TRBV27 to TRBJ2-5; no reliable D call. This CDR3 has 12 amino acids. V dropped 6 bases and J dropped 9 bases, with 14 bases sitting between them. Germline CDR1 is MNHEY and CDR2 is SMNVEV (reference sequence).

This clonotype was seen repeatedly, ten times or more. J is TRBJ2-7 and V is TRBV6-1; 7 bases fit TRBD1. The CDR3 consists of 14 residues. V lost 8 bases to trimming and J lost 3 bases; unmatched junction nucleotides: 10. Per the germline V gene, CDR1 is MNHNS and CDR2 is SASEGT. The CDR3 sequence is CASGMTGPRYEQYF. As DNA, the CDR3 is TGTGCCAGCGGAATGACAGGGCCCCGCTACGAGCAGTACTTC.

The chain has TRBV27 and TRBJ2-1; no clear D gene. CDR3 length: 11 residues. Germline values: CDR1 MNHEY, CDR2 SMNVEV (reference sequence). Deletions cut 7 bases from V and 7 bases from J, with 8 bases between. The CDR3 spells CASKVRNEQFF. The CDR3 DNA reads TGTGCCAGCAAGGTGAGGAATGAGCAGTTCTTC.

By share, this clonotype ranks as medium-sized. The rearrangement uses TRBV29-1 and TRBJ1-5, with 9 positions matching TRBD1. The germline V gene has CDR1 SQVTM and CDR2 ANQGSEA. The CDR3 covers 14 residues. V dropped 4 bases and J dropped 5; count of bases not matched to a gene: 6. The CDR3 protein is CSVAGTGSDQPQHF. The CDR3, as DNA: TGCAGCGTTGCCGGGACAGGGTCGGATCAGCCCCAGCATTTT.

This clonotype was found many times. V usage is TRBV5-1 and J usage is TRBJ1-1; no clear D gene. From germline, CDR1 is SGHRS and CDR2 YFSETQ. There are 13 residues in the CDR3. Trimming pared 5 bases from V and 6 bases from J, leaving 14 bases between. CDR3 coding DNA: TGCGCCAGCAGAATCCGGGAGGGCGCTGAAGCTTTCTTT. This translates into CASRIREGAEAFF.

This clonotype was picked up many times. The chain has TRBV7-3 and TRBJ2-5, with D maybe TRBD2 (6 bases). V lost 1 base and J 3 bases, leaving 6 bases between the germline ends. The CDR3 contains 13 residues. Germline CDR1 and CDR2: SGHTA and FQGTGA. In DNA, the CDR3 is TGTGCCAGCAGCTTAATAGCGGAAGAGACCCAGTACTTC. It encodes CASSLIAEETQYF. The complete variable domain, with remaining parts taken from reference TRBV7-3 and TRBJ2-5, reads GAGVSQTPSNKVTEKGKYVELRCDPISGHTALYWYRQSLGQGPEFLIYFQGTGAADDSGLPNDRFFAVRPEGSVSTLKIQRTERGDSAVYLCASSLIAEETQYFGPGTRLLVL.